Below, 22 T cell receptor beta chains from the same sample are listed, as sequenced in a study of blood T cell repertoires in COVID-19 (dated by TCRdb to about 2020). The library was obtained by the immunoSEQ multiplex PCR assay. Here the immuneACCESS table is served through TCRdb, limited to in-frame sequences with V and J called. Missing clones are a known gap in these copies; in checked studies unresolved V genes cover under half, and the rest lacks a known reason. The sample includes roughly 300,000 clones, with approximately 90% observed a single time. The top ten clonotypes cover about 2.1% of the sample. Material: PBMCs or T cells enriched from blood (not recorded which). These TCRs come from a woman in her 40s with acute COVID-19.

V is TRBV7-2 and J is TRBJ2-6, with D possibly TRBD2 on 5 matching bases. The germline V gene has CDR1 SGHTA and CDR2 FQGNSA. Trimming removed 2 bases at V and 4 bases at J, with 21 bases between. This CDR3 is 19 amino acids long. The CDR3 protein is CASSLSPGPGLRGANVLTF. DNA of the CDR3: TGTGCCAGCAGCTTATCCCCTGGCCCAGGACTGAGGGGGGCCAACGTCCTGACTTTC.

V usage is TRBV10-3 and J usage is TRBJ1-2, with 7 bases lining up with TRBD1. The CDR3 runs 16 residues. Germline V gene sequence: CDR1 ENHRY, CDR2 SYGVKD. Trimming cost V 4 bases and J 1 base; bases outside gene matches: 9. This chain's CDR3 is CAISGSDRRLNYGYTF. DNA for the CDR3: TGTGCCATCAGTGGCTCGGACAGGAGACTTAACTATGGCTACACCTTC.

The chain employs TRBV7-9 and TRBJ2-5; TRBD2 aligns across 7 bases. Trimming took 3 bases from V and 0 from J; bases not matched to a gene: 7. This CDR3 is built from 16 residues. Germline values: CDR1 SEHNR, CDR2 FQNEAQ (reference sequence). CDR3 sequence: CASSLGSGMYQETQYF. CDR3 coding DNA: TGTGCCAGCAGCTTGGGCAGCGGGATGTACCAAGAGACCCAGTACTTC.

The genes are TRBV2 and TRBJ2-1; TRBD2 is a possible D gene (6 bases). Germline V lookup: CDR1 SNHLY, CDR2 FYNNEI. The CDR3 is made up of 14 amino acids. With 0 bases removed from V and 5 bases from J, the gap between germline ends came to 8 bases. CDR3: CASSEAGGNNEQFF. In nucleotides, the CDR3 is TGTGCCAGCAGTGAAGCGGGAGGCAACAATGAGCAGTTCTTC.

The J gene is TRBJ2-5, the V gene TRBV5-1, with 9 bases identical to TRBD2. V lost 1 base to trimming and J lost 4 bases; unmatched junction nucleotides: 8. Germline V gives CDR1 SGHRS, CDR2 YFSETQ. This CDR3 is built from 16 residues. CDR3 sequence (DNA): TGCGCCAGCAGCTTGTATGCAGCGGGGGGTACAGAGACCCAGTACTTC. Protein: CASSLYAAGGTETQYF.

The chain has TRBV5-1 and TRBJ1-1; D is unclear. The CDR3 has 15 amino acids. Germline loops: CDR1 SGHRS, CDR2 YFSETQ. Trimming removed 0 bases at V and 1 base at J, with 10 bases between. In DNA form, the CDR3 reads TGCGCCAGCAGCTTGGAAGAGGGAAGGAACACTGAAGCTTTCTTT. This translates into CASSLEEGRNTEAFF.

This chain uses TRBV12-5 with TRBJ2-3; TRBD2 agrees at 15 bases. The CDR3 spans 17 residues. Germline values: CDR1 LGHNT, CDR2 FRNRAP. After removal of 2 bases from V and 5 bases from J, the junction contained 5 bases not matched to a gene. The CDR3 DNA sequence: TGTGCTAGTGGTTTGAAGCTGGGACTAGCGGGGGGAGATACGCAGTATTTT. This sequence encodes CASGLKLGLAGGDTQYF.

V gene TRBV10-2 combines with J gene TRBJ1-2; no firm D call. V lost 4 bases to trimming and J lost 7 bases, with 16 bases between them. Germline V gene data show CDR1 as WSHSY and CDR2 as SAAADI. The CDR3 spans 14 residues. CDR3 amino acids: CASSASNPFGGYTF. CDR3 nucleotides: TGCGCCAGCAGTGCGTCAAACCCCTTCGGTGGCTACACCTTC.

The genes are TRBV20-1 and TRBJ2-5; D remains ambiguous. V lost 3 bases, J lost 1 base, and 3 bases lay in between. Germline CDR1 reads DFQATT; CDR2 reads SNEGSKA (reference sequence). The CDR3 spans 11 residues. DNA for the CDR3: TGCAGTGCTAGCGGCCAAGAGACCCAGTACTTC. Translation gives CSASGQETQYF.

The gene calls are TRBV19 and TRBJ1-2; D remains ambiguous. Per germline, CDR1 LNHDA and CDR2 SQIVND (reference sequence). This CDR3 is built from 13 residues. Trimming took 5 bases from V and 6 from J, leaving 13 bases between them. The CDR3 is CASSPRGQDGYTF. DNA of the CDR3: TGTGCCAGTAGTCCTAGAGGGCAAGATGGCTACACCTTC.

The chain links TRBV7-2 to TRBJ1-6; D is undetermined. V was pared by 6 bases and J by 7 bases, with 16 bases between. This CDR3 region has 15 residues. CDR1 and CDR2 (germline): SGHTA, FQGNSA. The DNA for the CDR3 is TGTGCCAGCAGTCCTCTTGCAACATCAAATTCACCCCTCCACTTT. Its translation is CASSPLATSNSPLHF.

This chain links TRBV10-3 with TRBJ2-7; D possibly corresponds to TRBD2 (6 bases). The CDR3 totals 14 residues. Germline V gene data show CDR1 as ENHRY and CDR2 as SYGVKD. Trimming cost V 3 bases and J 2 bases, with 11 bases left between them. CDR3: CAISESGGTYEQYF. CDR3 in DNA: TGTGCCATCAGTGAAAGTGGGGGGACCTACGAGCAGTACTTC.

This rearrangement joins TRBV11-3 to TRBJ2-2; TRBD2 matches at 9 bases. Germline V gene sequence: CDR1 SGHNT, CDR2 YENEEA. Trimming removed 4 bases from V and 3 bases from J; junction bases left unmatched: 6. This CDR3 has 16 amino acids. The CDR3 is CASSSPSGEYTGELFF. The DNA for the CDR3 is TGTGCCAGCAGCTCCCCTAGCGGGGAGTACACCGGGGAGCTGTTTTTT.

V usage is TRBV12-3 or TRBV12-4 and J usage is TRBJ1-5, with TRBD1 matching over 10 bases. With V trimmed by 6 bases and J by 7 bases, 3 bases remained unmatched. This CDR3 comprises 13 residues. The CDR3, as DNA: TGTGCCAGCAGGACAGGGGGCCAACAGCCCCAGCATTTT. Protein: CASRTGGQQPQHF.

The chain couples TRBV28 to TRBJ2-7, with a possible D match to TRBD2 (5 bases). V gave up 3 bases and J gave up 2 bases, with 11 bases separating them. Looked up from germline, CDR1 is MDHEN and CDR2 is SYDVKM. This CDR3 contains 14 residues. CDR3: CASSFAYGAYEQYF. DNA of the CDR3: TGTGCCAGCAGTTTTGCCTACGGGGCCTACGAGCAGTACTTC. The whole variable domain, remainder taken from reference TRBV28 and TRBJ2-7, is DVKVTQSSRYLVKRTGEKVFLECVQDMDHENMFWYRQDPGLGLRLIYFSYDVKMKEKGDIPEGYSVSREKKERFSLILESASTNQTSMYLCASSFAYGAYEQYFGPGTRLTVT.

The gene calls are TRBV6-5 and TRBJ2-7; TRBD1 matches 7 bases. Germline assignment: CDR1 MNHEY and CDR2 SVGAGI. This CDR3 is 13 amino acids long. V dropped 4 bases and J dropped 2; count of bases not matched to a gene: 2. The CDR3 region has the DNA TGTGCCAGCAGTTCCCAGGGGGCCTACGAGCAGTACTTC. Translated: CASSSQGAYEQYF.

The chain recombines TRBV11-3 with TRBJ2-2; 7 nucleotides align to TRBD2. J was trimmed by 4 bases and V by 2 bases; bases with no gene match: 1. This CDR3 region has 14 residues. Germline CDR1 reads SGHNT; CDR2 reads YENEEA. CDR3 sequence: CASSLRTSTGELFF. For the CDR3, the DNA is TGTGCCAGCAGCTTAAGGACTAGCACCGGGGAGCTGTTTTTT.

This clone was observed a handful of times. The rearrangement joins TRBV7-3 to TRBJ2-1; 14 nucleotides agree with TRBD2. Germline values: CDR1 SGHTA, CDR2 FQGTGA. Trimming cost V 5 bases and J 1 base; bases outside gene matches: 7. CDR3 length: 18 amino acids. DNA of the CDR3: TGTGCCAGCAGCCTTTCCGGGACTAGCGGGGGATCCTACAATGAGCAGTTCTTC. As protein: CASSLSGTSGGSYNEQFF.

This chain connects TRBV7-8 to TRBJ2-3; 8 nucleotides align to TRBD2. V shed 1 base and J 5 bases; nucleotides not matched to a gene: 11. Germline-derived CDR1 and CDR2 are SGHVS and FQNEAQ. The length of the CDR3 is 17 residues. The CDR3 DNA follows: TGTGCCAGCAGCTTAGGTCTTACGGGAGGGCCGGGAGATACGCAGTATTTT. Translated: CASSLGLTGGPGDTQYF.

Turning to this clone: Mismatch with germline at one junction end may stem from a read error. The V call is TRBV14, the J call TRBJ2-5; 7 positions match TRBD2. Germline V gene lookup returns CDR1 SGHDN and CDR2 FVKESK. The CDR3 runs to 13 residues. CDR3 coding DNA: TGTGCCAGCAGCCAAGGGGGTGCTAGCGGATACCACTTC. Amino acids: CASSQGGASGYHF. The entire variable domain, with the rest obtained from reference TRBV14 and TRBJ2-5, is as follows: EAGVTQFPSHSVIEKGQTVTLRCDPISGHDNLYWYRRVMGKEIKFLLHFVKESKQDESGMPNNRFLAERTGGTYSTLKVQPAELEDSGVYFCASSQGGASGYHFGPGTRLLVL.

The CDR3 region is CASRSGVIYGYTF. CDR3 sequence (DNA): TGTGCCAGCCGATCAGGGGTGATCTATGGCTACACCTTC. The chain recombines TRBV28 with TRBJ1-2; possible D gene TRBD1, 6 bases. CDR3 size: 13 residues. Deletions cut 8 bases from V and 4 bases from J, with 14 bases between. Germline CDR1 MDHEN, CDR2 SYDVKM.

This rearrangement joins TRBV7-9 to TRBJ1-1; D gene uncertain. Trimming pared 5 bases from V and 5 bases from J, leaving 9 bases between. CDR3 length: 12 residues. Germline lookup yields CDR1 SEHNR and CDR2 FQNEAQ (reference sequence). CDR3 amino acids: CASSPILTEAFF. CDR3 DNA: TGTGCCAGCAGCCCTATTTTGACTGAAGCTTTCTTT.